This TCR beta chain was observed in a study of CD8 T cells in Susac syndrome. Per the germline V gene, CDR1 is SQVTM and CDR2 is ANQGSEA. The CDR3 extends over 14 amino acids. V was pared by 6 bases and J by 0 bases, with 15 bases between. RNA amounts of roughly 0.45 to 1 ug underwent reverse transcription with random hexamers. From the immunoSEQ multiplex PCR reads, TCRdb called clonotypes with MiXCR, one entry per CDR3 protein. This table holds roughly 110,000 distinct CDR3 sequences, roughly 95% found once. The sequencing input was CD8+ T cells from PBMCs. This sequence originates from a human donor with Susac syndrome. The V and J genes are TRBV29-1 and TRBJ2-7; D is possibly TRBD2 (5 bases). For the CDR3, the DNA is TGCAGCGTGCCGAAGGACTGGGACTCCTACGAGCAGTACTTC. This translates into CSVPKDWDSYEQYF.